This TCR beta chain was found in a study of blood T cell repertoires in COVID-19. V trimming: 3 bases; J trimming: 3 bases; junction bases outside the gene matches: 5. Per the germline V gene, CDR1 is LNHDA and CDR2 is SQIVND (reference sequence). This CDR3 spans 15 amino acids. The table came from immunoSEQ multiplex PCR; TCRdb's copy has only in-frame clones and leaves some out. Of some 33,000 clones in the sample, roughly 84% are singletons; the top ten hold around 2.4%. V is TRBV19 and J is TRBJ2-1; 7 positions agree with TRBD2. The source of this sequence is a human donor in a cohort sampled during active COVID-19. The material sequenced was peripheral blood. The CDR3 is CASSIWRGIYNEQFF. CDR3 nucleotides: TGTGCCAGTAGTATCTGGCGGGGGATCTACAATGAGCAGTTCTTC.